Given below is one TCR beta chain in context. Its antigen is as yet unknown. Included hyperthyroidism patients were aged 18 to 65 and newly diagnosed (under 2 months' duration). Certain patients, namely those with other autoimmune diseases, uncontrolled infections, pregnancy or lactation, were excluded. The germline CDR1 and CDR2 sequences are LNHDA and SQIVND (reference sequence). V was cut by 5 bases and J by 0 bases, with 16 bases left in between. The CDR3 runs to 17 residues. This entry is derived from a study of Graves' ophthalmopathy and Graves' hyperthyroidism. Findings and limits, study-wide: Also, most clonotypes expanded in the thyroid above 0.001 frequency appeared in blood.

CDR3 regions of TCR beta were amplified from RNA transcripts. In the first round, RT-PCR was carried out with HTBI primers, and a multiplex PCR formed the second round. TCRdb re-called the multiplex PCR reads through MiXCR, storing one row per CDR3 protein. The sample has approximately 1.2 million distinct CDR3 sequences, 35% to 40% seen once. This clonotype was obtained from an adult man with Graves' hyperthyroidism. Sequenced material: peripheral blood or thyroid tissue (not recorded which). This chain joins TRBV19 and TRBJ2-2; tentatively, D is TRBD1 or TRBD2 (7 bases each). CDR3 sequence reads: CASSSYRGGPNTGELFF. The CDR3 DNA is TGTGCCAGTAGTTCCTACAGGGGAGGGCCGAACACCGGGGAGCTGTTTTTT. Full variable domain (rest looked up from reference TRBV19 and TRBJ2-2): DGGITQSPKYLFRKEGQNVTLSCEQNLNHDAMYWYRQDPGQGLRLIYYSQIVNDFQKGDIAEGYSVSREKKESFPLTVTSAQKNPTAFYLCASSSYRGGPNTGELFFGEGSRLTVL.